The 22 T cell receptor beta chains below come from one sample, sequenced in a study of human T cells and chemical hapten exposure. Sample time point: pre-sensitization, week 0. Stated treatment: therapeutic diphenylcyclopropenone sensitization with weekly scalp DPC. TCRdb used MiXCR to reprocess the RACE reads, holding one entry per CDR3 protein. The table lists some 360,000 distinct CDR3 sequences, approximately 5.1% of them singletons. The sample here was whole blood, taken in connection with sensitization to the hapten diphenylcyclopropenone (DPC). All receptors derive from a woman aged 45-65 years with alopecia areata. Some clones in this sample may be carry-over from other donors' samples.

This clonotype was counted only a few times. J is TRBJ1-2 and V is TRBV6-5, with D possibly TRBD1 on 5 matching bases. The V gene lost 6 bases and the J gene lost 5 bases, with 16 bases spanning the gap. CDR3 length equals 14 residues. From germline, CDR1 is MNHEY and CDR2 SVGAGI. The DNA of the CDR3 is TGTGCCAGCAGACCCCAGGGAAGGGATTATGGCTACACCTTC. It yields the protein CASRPQGRDYGYTF.

This clonotype showed up many times. The V call is TRBV5-1, the J call TRBJ2-3, with TRBD2 identical over 8 bases. V lost 7 bases, J lost 2 bases, and 6 bases stayed unmatched. The CDR3 is 14 residues long. Germline loops: CDR1 SGHRS, CDR2 YFSETQ. The CDR3 reads CASSSGRATDTQYF. In DNA form, the CDR3 reads TGCGCCAGCTCCTCCGGGAGGGCCACAGATACGCAGTATTTT.

This clonotype was detected many times. This sequence joins TRBV5-5 and TRBJ1-1; D may be TRBD1 (5 bases). Trimming shortened V by 5 bases and J by 7 bases, and 15 bases separated the two germline ends. Germline V gives CDR1 SGHKS, CDR2 YYEKEE (reference sequence). The CDR3 consists of 13 residues. CDR3 coding DNA: TGTGCCAGCAGTGGAATTCGGGACGTTGAAGCTTTCTTT. It codes for CASSGIRDVEAFF.

This clonotype occurred a few times. The chain links TRBV5-6 to TRBJ1-2; D is possibly TRBD1 (5 bases). This CDR3 is 15 amino acids long. V lost 1 base, J lost 2 bases, and 12 bases lay in between. CDR1 and CDR2 (germline): SGHDT, YYEEEE. The CDR3 nucleotides read TGTGCCAGCAGCTTGTCGATAGGGGAAAACTATGGCTACACCTTC. Translated: CASSLSIGENYGYTF.

At least ten counts were recorded for this clonotype. The chain uses TRBV7-8 and TRBJ2-3; D remains unclear. Per germline, CDR1 SGHVS and CDR2 FQNEAQ. The CDR3 has 14 amino acids. The V and J ends lost 1 base and 0 bases respectively, with 5 bases between them. CDR3 region: CASSLVGSTDTQYF. The CDR3 DNA follows: TGTGCCAGCAGCTTAGTAGGAAGCACAGATACGCAGTATTTT.

The gene calls are TRBV3-1 and TRBJ2-1, with a possible D match to TRBD1 (6 bases). Trimming stripped 0 bases from V and 7 bases from J, with 7 bases between. CDR1 and CDR2 from the germline V gene are LGHDT and YNNKEL (reference sequence). This CDR3 spans 13 amino acids. In nucleotides, the CDR3 is TGTGCCAGCAGCCAAGATGACAGGAATGAGCAGTTCTTC. This codes for CASSQDDRNEQFF.

This clonotype was found many times. The rearrangement uses TRBV7-8 and TRBJ2-1; 12 bases line up with TRBD2. V was clipped by 7 bases and J by 4 bases; unmatched bases: 5. The CDR3 totals 15 residues. Germline V lookup: CDR1 SGHVS, CDR2 FQNEAQ. The CDR3 DNA follows: TGTGCCAGCAACCTACTAGCGGGGGGTTACAATGAGCAGTTCTTC. It encodes CASNLLAGGYNEQFF.

The chain uses TRBV20-1 and TRBJ1-6, with a tentative D call TRBD1 (5 bases). The CDR3 extends over 15 amino acids. Germline V gene lookup returns CDR1 DFQATT and CDR2 SNEGSKA (reference sequence). Trimming left V 6 bases short and J 0 bases short, with 12 bases between. The CDR3 sequence is CSAMGGGSYNSPLHF. As DNA, the CDR3 is TGCAGTGCGATGGGGGGGGGCTCCTATAATTCACCCCTCCACTTT.

This clonotype was seen only a few times. The CDR3 DNA is TGTGCCAGCAGCCAAGAGGAGGGCGCGGATACGCAGTATTTT. This sequence encodes CASSQEEGADTQYF. V is TRBV3-1 and J is TRBJ2-3; D is possibly TRBD2 (6 bases). The V end was cut by 0 bases, the J end by 6 bases, with 10 bases between. In germline, CDR1 is LGHDT, CDR2 YNNKEL (reference sequence). The CDR3 sequence is 14 residues long.

This clonotype was observed a handful of times. The V and J genes are TRBV7-9 and TRBJ2-3; 7 positions agree with TRBD1. Trimming at V came to 6 bases and at J to 2 bases, leaving 14 bases not matched to a gene. Germline V gives CDR1 SEHNR, CDR2 FQNEAQ (reference sequence). CDR3 size: 17 residues. CDR3 sequence reads: CASRRKATGFSTDTQYF. The CDR3 region has the DNA TGTGCCAGCAGAAGAAAAGCGACAGGGTTCTCCACAGATACGCAGTATTTT.

The genes are TRBV6-5 and TRBJ1-1; TRBD1 is a possible D gene (6 bases). The germline gives CDR1 MNHEY, CDR2 SVGAGI. The CDR3 extends over 14 amino acids. The V and J ends lost 5 bases and 5 bases respectively, with 15 bases between them. This chain's CDR3 is CASSRDTSWTEAFF. DNA of the CDR3: TGTGCCAGCAGTCGGGACACGTCTTGGACTGAAGCTTTCTTT.

This chain's CDR3 is CASSQGQGATHEQYF. The CDR3 region has the DNA TGTGCCAGCAGCCAGGGACAGGGGGCGACCCACGAGCAGTACTTC. The J gene is TRBJ2-7, the V gene TRBV2; 12 bases fit TRBD1. The germline V gene encodes CDR1 SNHLY and CDR2 FYNNEI. The CDR3 length is 15 residues. The ends lost 6 bases at V and 5 bases at J; junction bases unmatched: 8.

This clonotype was recorded at least ten times. The CDR3 sequence: CASAPRSGVETQYF. CDR3 nucleotides: TGTGCCAGCGCCCCCCGATCGGGAGTAGAGACCCAGTACTTC. The rearrangement uses TRBV6-2 or TRBV6-3 and TRBJ2-5; maybe TRBD2 (6 bases). Germline CDR1 and CDR2: MNHEY and SVGEGT. The CDR3 is 14 residues long. Trimming took off 8 bases at V and 4 bases at J, with 17 bases between the two ends.

J is TRBJ2-5 and V is TRBV12-3 or TRBV12-4; D assignment may be TRBD1 or TRBD2 (6 bases each). The germline V and J ends were trimmed by 2 bases and 5 bases, with 15 bases remaining between them. The CDR3 covers 15 residues. CDR3 coding DNA: TGTGCCAGCAGTTTAACTAGGGGGGTTCGGGAGACCCAGTACTTC. It yields the protein CASSLTRGVRETQYF.

This chain links TRBV2 with TRBJ2-7; the D is unclear. Germline values: CDR1 SNHLY, CDR2 FYNNEI. V was shortened by 3 bases and J by 5 bases, with 5 bases between the two germline ends. The CDR3 is 11 residues long. CDR3 sequence reads: CASSERNEQYF. As DNA, the CDR3 is TGTGCCAGCAGTGAGAGGAACGAGCAGTACTTC.

This clonotype was observed a few times. The V and J genes are TRBV6-1 and TRBJ1-1; TRBD1 is a possible D gene (6 bases). This CDR3 contains 11 residues. V gave up 11 bases and J gave up 11 bases, with 18 bases separating them. Germline V gene sequence: CDR1 MNHNS, CDR2 SASEGT. The CDR3 DNA reads as TGTGCCGGGGGGGGCGATACCTGGGCTTTCTTT. It translates to CAGGGDTWAFF.

In its sample, this clonotype was seen a few times. The chain carries TRBV5-6 and TRBJ2-7, with D perhaps given as TRBD1 or TRBD2 (7 bases each). The CDR3 is made up of 13 amino acids. Germline V gene data show CDR1 as SGHDT and CDR2 as YYEEEE. Trimming pared 5 bases from V and 6 bases from J, leaving 15 bases between. The DNA of the CDR3 is TGTGCCAGCAGAAAAACAGGGGAGGGCGAGCAGTACTTC. It encodes CASRKTGEGEQYF.

This chain links TRBV10-3 with TRBJ2-2, with D possibly being TRBD2 (5 bases). This CDR3 has 15 amino acids. Germline loops: CDR1 ENHRY, CDR2 SYGVKD. Trimming left V 3 bases short and J 5 bases short, with 13 bases between. The CDR3 DNA sequence: TGTGCCATCAGTGAACCAATACTAGGGACCGGGGAGCTGTTTTTT. It specifies CAISEPILGTGELFF.

The J gene is TRBJ1-5, the V gene TRBV6-5; D may be TRBD1 (5 bases). Trimming pared 0 bases from V and 7 bases from J, leaving 13 bases between. Per the germline V gene, CDR1 is MNHEY and CDR2 is SVGAGI. CDR3 length: 15 residues. The CDR3 region is CASSYSRNGGQPQHF. CDR3 DNA sequence: TGTGCCAGCAGTTACTCCAGAAACGGGGGACAGCCCCAGCATTTT.

This clonotype was recorded a few times. The V gene is TRBV5-6, the J gene TRBJ2-3; 13 bases are shared with TRBD2. V lost 4 bases, J lost 6 bases, and 8 bases stayed unmatched. The CDR3 spans 16 residues. CDR1 and CDR2 from the germline V gene are SGHDT and YYEEEE. In DNA, the CDR3 is TGTGCCAGCAGCCCGAGGACTAGCGGGAGACCGGATACGCAGTATTTT. It yields the protein CASSPRTSGRPDTQYF.

This clonotype was counted at least ten times. This chain connects TRBV14 to TRBJ2-7; D perhaps matches TRBD1 (5 bases). The CDR3 is 11 residues long. Germline V CDR1 and CDR2: SGHDN, FVKESK. Trimming took 5 bases from V and 7 from J, leaving 9 bases between them. The DNA for the CDR3 is TGTGCCAGCAGCTCCGCAGGGGAGCAGTACTTC. The encoded protein is CASSSAGEQYF.

At least ten counts were recorded for this clonotype. The chain combines TRBV6-1 with TRBJ2-3, with TRBD1 matching over 8 bases. With 7 bases clipped from V and 0 bases from J, the junction kept 3 bases outside the gene matches. The CDR3 spans 14 residues. Germline V gene lookup returns CDR1 MNHNS and CDR2 SASEGT. The CDR3 is CASKTGASTDTQYF. The CDR3 bases are TGTGCCAGCAAGACAGGGGCTAGCACAGATACGCAGTATTTT.